This T cell receptor (beta chain) is from a study of Graves' ophthalmopathy and Graves' hyperthyroidism. Using RNA transcripts, the TCR beta CDR3 regions were amplified. First-round RT-PCR used HTBI primers; second-round multiplex PCR followed. TCRdb analysed the multiplex PCR reads with MiXCR anew, one entry per CDR3 protein. In the table there are a few hundred thousand distinct CDR3 sequences, about a sixth of which are singletons. General study findings and limits: Most thyroid clonotypes expanded beyond 0.001 frequency were also found in blood.

The CDR3 extends over 16 amino acids. Deletions cut 2 bases from V and 0 bases from J, with 12 bases between. Germline V lookup: CDR1 SGHDT, CDR2 YYEEEE. About this clonotype: The antigen is not known.

The PBMCs had their origin in 7.5 to 10 ml of fresh peripheral blood. The chain has TRBV5-6 and TRBJ2-4, with D tentatively TRBD1 (6 bases). This clonotype was obtained from an adult woman with stable Graves' hyperthyroidism. The specimen sequenced was peripheral blood. CDR3 in amino acids: CASSLLRQVAKNIQYF. Written as DNA, the CDR3 is TGTGCCAGCAGCTTACTGAGACAGGTAGCCAAAAACATTCAGTACTTC.